A selection of T cell receptor beta chains follows, all from one sample in a study of blood T cell repertoires in COVID-19. Sequenced by immunoSEQ multiplex PCR; TCRdb stores in-frame clones only, minus some. The sample has around 270,000 clones; about 87% are singletons. The sequenced sample consisted of PBMCs or T cells enriched from blood (not recorded which). The source of these receptors is a woman between 40 and 50 years old who had been exposed to COVID-19. CDR3s include the opening cysteine and the closing phenylalanine or tryptophan. A D gene is named only where the DNA matches it firmly. Size is stated for part of the rows, as once, few or many counts, or as a class when the clone is expanded.

TRBV6-5	-	-	TRBJ1-2	TGTGCCAGCAGTTCCTCGGGCCAGGGTGGGGGCTACACCTTC	CASSSSGQGGGYTF
TRBV7-2	-	TRBD2	TRBJ2-1	TGTGCCAGCAGCTTAGAAAAGCGGGAGGGCTTTTATCGGTTCTTC	CASSLEKREGFYRFF
TRBV28	-	TRBD1	TRBJ1-2	TGTGCCAGCAGTTTAGGGCAGGGGGCCGCCTATGGCTACACCTTC	CASSLGQGAAYGYTF
TRBV4-3	-	TRBD2	TRBJ2-3	TGCGCCAGCAGCCAAGATATAACTAGCGGGCCCAGCACAGATACGCAGTATTTT	CASSQDITSGPSTDTQYF
TRBV28	-	-	TRBJ1-1	TGTGCCAGCAGTCCCAGGGTCCCTGAAGCTTTCTTT	CASSPRVPEAFF
TRBV7-9	once	TRBD1	TRBJ2-5	TGTGCCAGCAGCCGAGGGGGGACAGGGGGCGCGGAGACCCAGTACTTC	CASSRGGTGGAETQYF
TRBV7-3	-	TRBD1	TRBJ1-1	TGTGCCAGCAGCCGGACAGGCCCGAACACTGAAGCTTTCTTT	CASSRTGPNTEAFF
TRBV28	-	-	TRBJ2-7	TGTGCCAGCAAGATATCAGGGATAGCCTACGAGCAGTACTTC	CASKISGIAYEQYF
TRBV30	-	TRBD1	TRBJ1-1	TGTGCCTGGATAGGGGACAGGGGAAACACTGAAGCTTTCTTT	CAWIGDRGNTEAFF
TRBV24-1	-	-	TRBJ1-5	TGTGCCACCAGTGATGCCAGGGCTTTTGGGCAGCCCCAGCATTTT	CATSDARAFGQPQHF
TRBV28	-	-	TRBJ1-5	TGTGCCAGCAGTTCACCGATGCAGGGTCTCTGGGGCAATCAGCCCCAGCATTTT	CASSSPMQGLWGNQPQHF
TRBV4-1	-	TRBD1	TRBJ2-1	TGCGCCAGCAGCCAGATCGACAGGGGGGCCCACAATGAGCAGTTCTTC	CASSQIDRGAHNEQFF
TRBV11-1	-	-	TRBJ2-3	TGTGCCAGCGAATCCATACACCACACAGATACGCAGTATTTT	CASESIHHTDTQYF
TRBV7-9	many	-	TRBJ2-7	TGTGCCAGCAGCTTAGGAGCGGTTTCCTACGAGCAGTACTTC	CASSLGAVSYEQYF
TRBV4-1	-	TRBD1	TRBJ1-5	TGCGCCAGCAGCCAAGAGGGACAGGGCTATCAGCCCCAGCATTTT	CASSQEGQGYQPQHF
TRBV4-3	-	-	TRBJ1-6	TGCGCCAGCAGCCAAGATGGGAGGGGTGAAACCCTCCACTTT	CASSQDGRGETLHF
TRBV7-2	few	TRBD1	TRBJ2-1	TGTGCCAGCAGCTCCCGACAGGGGGGGGAGGGTGAGCAGTTCTTC	CASSSRQGGEGEQFF
TRBV7-2	-	TRBD2	TRBJ2-1	TGTGCCAGCAGCTTGACCGGGACTAGCGGGTCCAATGAGCAGTTCTTC	CASSLTGTSGSNEQFF
TRBV6-5	many	TRBD1	TRBJ2-1	TGTGCCAGCAGTTACTCGGGACAGTACAATGAGCAGTTCTTC	CASSYSGQYNEQFF
TRBV27	-	TRBD2	TRBJ2-2	TGTGCCAGTAGTTTTACGCGCGGGGGGACCGGGGAGCTGTTTTTT	CASSFTRGGTGELFF
TRBV10-3	-	TRBD2	TRBJ2-5	TGTGCCATCCGAAAAGCTAGCGGGGGGTCAGAGACCCAGTACTTC	CAIRKASGGSETQYF
TRBV27	-	TRBD1	TRBJ1-2	TGTGCCAGCAGTTCTGCAGGGGGCCCCTACTATGGCTACACCTTC	CASSSAGGPYYGYTF
TRBV10-3	once	-	TRBJ1-2	TGTGCCATCAGGCCCGACTCTAACTATGGCTACACCTTC	CAIRPDSNYGYTF
TRBV28	-	-	TRBJ1-4	TGTGCCAGCAGTTCCCTGGAGATGCGAGGACTGTTTTTT	CASSSLEMRGLFF
TRBV7-9	once	-	TRBJ2-2	TGTGCCAGCAGCCCCAGGGTAAACACCGGGGAGCTGTTTTTT	CASSPRVNTGELFF
TRBV5-1	-	TRBD2	TRBJ2-1	TGTGCCAGCAGCGCTTCTCCGGGACTAGAAATTAATGAGCAGTTCTTC	CASSASPGLEINEQFF
TRBV6-2/TRBV6-3	-	-	TRBJ2-1	TGTGCCAGCAGCCTTCAGCGGGTTGAGCAGTTCTTC	CASSLQRVEQFF
TRBV3-1/TRBV3-2	-	TRBD1	TRBJ2-7	TGTGCCAGCAGCCGACCCTCGGGGACAGAAAAGTACTTC	CASSRPSGTEKYF
TRBV10-3	few	TRBD1	TRBJ1-2	TGTGCCATCGGCGACCGACAGGGGTTTTCGTATAACTATGGCTACACCTTC	CAIGDRQGFSYNYGYTF
TRBV6-2/TRBV6-3	-	-	TRBJ1-3	TGTGCCAGCAGTTACGTCTCCGGAAACACCATATATTTT	CASSYVSGNTIYF
TRBV11-2	once	-	TRBJ2-3	TGTGCCAGCAGCTTCGGAGGCCTTGGCACAGATACGCAGTATTTT	CASSFGGLGTDTQYF
TRBV12-5	-	TRBD1	TRBJ1-1	TGTGCTAGTGGACAACCCCTGACAGGGCTGGACACTGAAGCTTTCTTT	CASGQPLTGLDTEAFF
TRBV7-9	-	-	TRBJ1-2	TGTGCCAGCAGCTCTTCGGGAGCCTATGGCTACACCTTC	CASSSSGAYGYTF
TRBV5-6	-	-	TRBJ1-5	TGTGCCAGCAGCCTTCTAAATCAGCCCCAGCATTTT	CASSLLNQPQHF
TRBV3-1/TRBV3-2	-	TRBD1	TRBJ1-5	TGTGCCAGCAGCCAGGGACAGCAGTACTATCAGCCCCAGCATTTT	CASSQGQQYYQPQHF
TRBV27	-	TRBD1	TRBJ2-3	TGTGCCAGCAGACAGGGGCCCACAGATACGCAGTATTTT	CASRQGPTDTQYF
TRBV24-1	-	-	TRBJ2-3	TGTGCCACCAGTCTCACGCAGGGGGCTAGGGGAGCGGGAGGAGAGGAAGATACGCAGTATTTT	CATSLTQGARGAGGEEDTQYF
TRBV5-6	-	-	TRBJ1-5	TGTGCCAGCAGCTTTAGGGGGTATGGGGATCAGCCCCAGCATTTT	CASSFRGYGDQPQHF
TRBV5-1	-	TRBD1	TRBJ1-2	TGCGCCAGCAGCTTGGCAGACAGGGTGGGGAATGGCTACACCTTC	CASSLADRVGNGYTF
TRBV5-5	-	-	TRBJ2-6	TGTGCCAGCAGCTTTCGGTACTCCGCCTCTGGGGCCAACGTCCTGACTTTC	CASSFRYSASGANVLTF
TRBV3-1/TRBV3-2	once	TRBD1	TRBJ2-3	TGTGCCAGCAGCCAAGAGCGGGACAGGCATGCAACAGATACGCAGTATTTT	CASSQERDRHATDTQYF
TRBV27	-	-	TRBJ2-1	TGTGCCAGCAGTTTAAGAGGGGGCAATGAGCAGTTCTTC	CASSLRGGNEQFF
TRBV3-1/TRBV3-2	once	-	TRBJ1-2	TGTGCCAGCAGCCCCGCTTCGGTCGGCTACACCTTC	CASSPASVGYTF
TRBV5-1	-	TRBD1	TRBJ1-1	TGTGCCAGCAGCTTGGGGGACAGGGATATGAACACTGAAGCTTTCTTT	CASSLGDRDMNTEAFF
TRBV19	-	TRBD2	TRBJ2-7	TGTGCCAGTAGTCCCCTGGGACTAGCGAACTACGAGCAGTACTTC	CASSPLGLANYEQYF
TRBV6-5	once	-	TRBJ1-3	TGTGCCAGCAGGATAGGGAGGGGAGCTGGAAACACCATATATTTT	CASRIGRGAGNTIYF
TRBV27	-	TRBD2	TRBJ2-1	TGTGCCAGCAGTTTCCTAGCGGGGCCTAGCTCCTACAATGAGCAGTTCTTC	CASSFLAGPSSYNEQFF
TRBV29-1	-	TRBD1	TRBJ1-3	TGCAGCGTTGAGCCCTCCGGGACAGGGGGACTCAACACCATATATTTT	CSVEPSGTGGLNTIYF
TRBV5-1	-	-	TRBJ1-2	TGCGCCAGCAGCTTGGCGGCTGGACAAGGCTATGGCTACACCTTC	CASSLAAGQGYGYTF
TRBV11-3	-	TRBD2	TRBJ2-5	TGTGCCAGCAGCTCATCTAGCGGGGAAGAGACCCAGTACTTC	CASSSSSGEETQYF
TRBV10-3	-	-	TRBJ2-3	TGTGCCATCAGTGAAGGAGGATGGACAGGGGTTCTGGCGGGAGGATCGGATACGCAGTATTTT	CAISEGGWTGVLAGGSDTQYF
TRBV10-2	-	-	TRBJ1-6	TGCGCCAGCAGACGCGGGGGCTCCTATAATTCACCCCTCCACTTT	CASRRGGSYNSPLHF
TRBV7-9	few	TRBD1	TRBJ1-6	TGTGCCAGCAGCTTGGGACAGCTGAATTCACCCCTCCACTTT	CASSLGQLNSPLHF
TRBV2	-	TRBD1	TRBJ2-1	TGTGCCAGCAGTGAAGACAGGGGGCGAAGTGGTGAGCAGTTCTTC	CASSEDRGRSGEQFF
TRBV6-5	few	TRBD2	TRBJ2-5	TGTGCCAGCAGAGGACTAGCGGGGGGTCGAAAGACCCAGTACTTC	CASRGLAGGRKTQYF